This T cell receptor (beta chain) comes out of a study of vaccination and CD4 T cells after COVID-19. For the study at large: SARS-CoV-2 PCR on nasal swabs had been positive for the convalescent patients; several were mild and one was severe. Four females and six males made up the convalescents, two of whom were Hispanic. Study results and caveats: Nearly all convalescent vaccine-specific clones, 304 of 307, recognized only SARS-CoV-2 spike.

The sample holds a few counts of this clonotype. Its antigen is not known. Germline CDR1 is KGHDR and CDR2 is SFDVKD. CDR3 length: 13 residues. The trim removed 0 bases at V and 10 bases at J, leaving 5 bases unmatched. The Oncomine TCR Beta short-read assay sequenced DNA from cultured CD4+ T cells. TCRdb re-called the PCR reads with MiXCR, one entry per CDR3 protein. The sample yields roughly 25,000 distinct CDR3 sequences, roughly 50% seen once. Indicated treatment: roughly ten-day PBMC culture with coronavirus spike peptide pools or control peptides (ViraFEST assay). The receptor comes from a human donor who had recovered from COVID-19. Sequenced sample: CD4+ T cells from blood, cultured in vitro. The J gene is TRBJ2-7, the V gene TRBV24-1; 7 nucleotides agree with TRBD1. The CDR3 DNA is TGTGCCACCAGTGATTTGGGTTACAGGGGCCAGTACTTC. Translation: CATSDLGYRGQYF.